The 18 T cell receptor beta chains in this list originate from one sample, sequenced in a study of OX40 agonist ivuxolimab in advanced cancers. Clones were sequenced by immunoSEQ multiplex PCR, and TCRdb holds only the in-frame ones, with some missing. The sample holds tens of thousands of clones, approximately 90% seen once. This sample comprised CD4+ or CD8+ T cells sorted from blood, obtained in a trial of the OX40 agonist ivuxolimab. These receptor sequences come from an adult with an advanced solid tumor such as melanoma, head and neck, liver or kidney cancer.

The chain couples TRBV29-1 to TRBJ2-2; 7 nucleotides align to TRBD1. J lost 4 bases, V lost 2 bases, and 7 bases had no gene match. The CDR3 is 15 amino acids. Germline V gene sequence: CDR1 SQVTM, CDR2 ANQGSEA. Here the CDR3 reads CSVEQTGSGTGELFF. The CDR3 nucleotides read TGCAGCGTTGAACAGACAGGGTCGGGCACCGGGGAGCTGTTTTTT.

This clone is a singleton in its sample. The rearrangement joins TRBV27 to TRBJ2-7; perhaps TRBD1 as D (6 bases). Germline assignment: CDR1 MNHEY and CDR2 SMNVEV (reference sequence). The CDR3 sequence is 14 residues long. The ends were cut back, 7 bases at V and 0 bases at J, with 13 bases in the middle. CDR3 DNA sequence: TGTGCCAGCATGCTGACAGGTAGCTCCTACGAGCAGTACTTC. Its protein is CASMLTGSSYEQYF.

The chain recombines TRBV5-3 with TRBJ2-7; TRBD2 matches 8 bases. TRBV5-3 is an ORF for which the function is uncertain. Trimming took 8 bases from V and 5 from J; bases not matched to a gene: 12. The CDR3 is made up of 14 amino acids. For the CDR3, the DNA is TGTGCCAGCAGCCCCAGCGGGAGTTTCGACGAGCAGTACTTC. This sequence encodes CASSPSGSFDEQYF.

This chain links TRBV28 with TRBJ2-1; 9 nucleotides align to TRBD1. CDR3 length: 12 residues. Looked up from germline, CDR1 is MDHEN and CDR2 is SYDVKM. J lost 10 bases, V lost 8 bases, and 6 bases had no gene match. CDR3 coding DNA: TGTGCCAGCTGGGACAGGGCCGACGAGCAGTTCTTC. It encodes CASWDRADEQFF.

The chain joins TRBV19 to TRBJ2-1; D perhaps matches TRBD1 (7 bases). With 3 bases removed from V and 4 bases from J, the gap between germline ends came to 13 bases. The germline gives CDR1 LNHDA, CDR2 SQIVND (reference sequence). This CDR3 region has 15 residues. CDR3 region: CASSIDREAYNEQFF. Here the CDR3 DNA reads TGTGCCAGTAGTATCGACAGGGAGGCTTACAATGAGCAGTTCTTC.

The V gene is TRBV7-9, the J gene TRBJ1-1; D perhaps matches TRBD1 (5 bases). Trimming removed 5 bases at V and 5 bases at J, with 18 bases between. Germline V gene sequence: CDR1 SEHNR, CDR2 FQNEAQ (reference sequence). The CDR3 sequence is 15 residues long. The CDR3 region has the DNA TGTGCCAGCAGCCAGGCAATTGGGGGGAAGACTGAAGCTTTCTTT. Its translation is CASSQAIGGKTEAFF. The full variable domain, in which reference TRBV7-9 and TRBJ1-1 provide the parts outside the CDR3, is DTGVSQNPRHKITKRGQNVTFRCDPISEHNRLYWYRQTLGQGPEFLTYFQNEAQLEKSRLLSDRFSAERPKGSFSTLEIQRTEQGDSAMYLCASSQAIGGKTEAFFGQGTRLTVV.

CDR3 protein: CASSLADILNEQFF. CDR3 bases: TGTGCCAGCAGCTTAGCCGACATTTTAAATGAGCAGTTCTTC. The rearrangement uses TRBV7-9 and TRBJ2-1; D is unresolved. V lost 0 bases and J 7 bases, leaving 10 bases between the germline ends. Germline V CDR1 and CDR2: SEHNR, FQNEAQ (reference sequence). The CDR3 length is 14 residues.

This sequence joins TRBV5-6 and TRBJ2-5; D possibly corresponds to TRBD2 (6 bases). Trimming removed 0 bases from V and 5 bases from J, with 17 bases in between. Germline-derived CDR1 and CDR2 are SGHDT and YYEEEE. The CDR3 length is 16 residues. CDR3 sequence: CASSLAGAPGEETQYF. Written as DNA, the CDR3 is TGTGCCAGCAGCTTGGCCGGCGCCCCGGGGGAGGAGACCCAGTACTTC.

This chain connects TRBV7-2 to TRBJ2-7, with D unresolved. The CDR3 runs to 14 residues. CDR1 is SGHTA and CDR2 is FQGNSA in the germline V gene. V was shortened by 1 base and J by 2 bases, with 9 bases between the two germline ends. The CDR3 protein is CASSLVWEPYEQYF. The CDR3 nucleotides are TGTGCCAGCAGCTTAGTATGGGAACCCTACGAGCAGTACTTC. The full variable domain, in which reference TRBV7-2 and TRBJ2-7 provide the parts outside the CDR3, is GAGVSQSPSNKVTEKGKDVELRCDPISGHTALYWYRQSLGQGLEFLIYFQGNSAPDKSGLPSDRFSAERTGGSVSTLTIQRTQQEDSAVYLCASSLVWEPYEQYFGPGTRLTVT.

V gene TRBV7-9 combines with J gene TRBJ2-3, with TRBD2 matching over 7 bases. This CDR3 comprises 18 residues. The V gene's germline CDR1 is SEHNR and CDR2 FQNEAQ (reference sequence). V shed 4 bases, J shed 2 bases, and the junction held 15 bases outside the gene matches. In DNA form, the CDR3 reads TGTGCCAGCAGCTCCCTCCGAACTAGCGCCGTAAACACAGATACGCAGTATTTT. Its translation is CASSSLRTSAVNTDTQYF.

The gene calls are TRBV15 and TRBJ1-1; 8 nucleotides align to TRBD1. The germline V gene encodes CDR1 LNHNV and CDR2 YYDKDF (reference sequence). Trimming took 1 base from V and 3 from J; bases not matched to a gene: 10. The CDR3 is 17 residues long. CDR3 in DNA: TGTGCCACCAGCAGAGTGGTCCCGACAGGGGATGACACTGAAGCTTTCTTT. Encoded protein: CATSRVVPTGDDTEAFF.

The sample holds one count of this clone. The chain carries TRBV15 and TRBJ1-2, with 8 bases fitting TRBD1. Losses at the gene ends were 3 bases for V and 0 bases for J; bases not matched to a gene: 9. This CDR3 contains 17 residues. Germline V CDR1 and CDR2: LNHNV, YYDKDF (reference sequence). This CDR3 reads CATSSQGTGLANYGYTF. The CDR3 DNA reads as TGTGCCACCAGCAGTCAGGGGACAGGCTTAGCTAACTATGGCTACACCTTC.

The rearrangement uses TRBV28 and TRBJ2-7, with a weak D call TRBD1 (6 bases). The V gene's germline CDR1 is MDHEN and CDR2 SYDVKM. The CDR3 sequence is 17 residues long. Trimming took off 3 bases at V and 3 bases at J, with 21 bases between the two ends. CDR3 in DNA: TGTGCCAGCAGTTTTCTTGGCTCATCAGGGGAGCGCTACGAGCAGTACTTC. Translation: CASSFLGSSGERYEQYF.

The CDR3 nucleotides read TGTGCCAGTAGTTCCCTTTCAGTTAGCACAGATACGCAGTATTTT. It codes for CASSSLSVSTDTQYF. V gene TRBV19 combines with J gene TRBJ2-3, with no clear D. Germline V gene lookup returns CDR1 LNHDA and CDR2 SQIVND (reference sequence). The CDR3 sequence is 15 residues long. Trimming removed 5 bases from V and 0 bases from J, with 12 bases in between.

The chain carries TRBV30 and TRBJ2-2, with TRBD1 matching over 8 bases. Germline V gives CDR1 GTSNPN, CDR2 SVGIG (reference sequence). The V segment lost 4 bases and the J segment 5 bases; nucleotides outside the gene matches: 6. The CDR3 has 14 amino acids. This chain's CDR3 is CAWTGGPGTGELFF. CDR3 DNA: TGTGCCTGGACAGGGGGCCCGGGAACCGGGGAGCTGTTTTTT. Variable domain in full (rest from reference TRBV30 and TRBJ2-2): SQTIHQWPATLVQPVGSPLSLECTVEGTSNPNLYWYRQAAGRGLQLLFYSVGIGQISSEVPQNLSASRPQDRQFILSSKKLLLSDSGFYLCAWTGGPGTGELFFGEGSRLTVL.

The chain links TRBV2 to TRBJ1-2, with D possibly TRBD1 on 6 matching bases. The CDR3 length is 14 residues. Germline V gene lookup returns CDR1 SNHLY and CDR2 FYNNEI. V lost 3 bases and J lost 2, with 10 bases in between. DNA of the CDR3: TGTGCCAGCAGTGACAGGGGAGCCAACTATGGCTACACCTTC. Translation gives CASSDRGANYGYTF.

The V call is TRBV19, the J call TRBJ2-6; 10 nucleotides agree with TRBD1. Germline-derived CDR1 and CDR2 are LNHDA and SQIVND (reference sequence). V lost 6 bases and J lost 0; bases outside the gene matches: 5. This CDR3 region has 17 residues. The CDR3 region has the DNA TGTGCCAGTAGAACGACAGGGGGCCGCTCTGGGGCCAACGTCCTGACTTTC. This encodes CASRTTGGRSGANVLTF.

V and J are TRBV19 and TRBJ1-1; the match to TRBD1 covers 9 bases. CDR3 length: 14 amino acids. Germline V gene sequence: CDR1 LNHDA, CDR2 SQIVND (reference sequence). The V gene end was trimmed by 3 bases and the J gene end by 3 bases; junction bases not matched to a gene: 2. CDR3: CASSIDRGYTEAFF. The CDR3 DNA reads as TGTGCCAGTAGTATCGACAGGGGGTACACTGAAGCTTTCTTT.